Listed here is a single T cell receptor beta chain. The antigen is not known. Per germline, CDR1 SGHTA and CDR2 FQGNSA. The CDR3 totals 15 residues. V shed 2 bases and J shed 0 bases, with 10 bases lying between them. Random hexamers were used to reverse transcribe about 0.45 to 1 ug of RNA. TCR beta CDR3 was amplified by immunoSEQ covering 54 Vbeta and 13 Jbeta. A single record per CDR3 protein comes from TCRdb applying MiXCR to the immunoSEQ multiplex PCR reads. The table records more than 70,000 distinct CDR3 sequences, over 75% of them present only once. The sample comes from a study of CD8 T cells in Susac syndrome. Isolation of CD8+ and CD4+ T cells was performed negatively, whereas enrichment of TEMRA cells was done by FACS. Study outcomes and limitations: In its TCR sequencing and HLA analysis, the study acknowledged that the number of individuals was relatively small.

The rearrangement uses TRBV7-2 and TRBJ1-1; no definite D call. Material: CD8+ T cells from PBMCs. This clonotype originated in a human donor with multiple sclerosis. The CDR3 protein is CASSLTTGVNTEAFF. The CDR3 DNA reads TGTGCCAGCAGCTTAACGACGGGAGTGAACACTGAAGCTTTCTTT.